A single T cell receptor beta chain is shown here with its context. This clone turned up a few times. It lacks a known antigen. Per-base qualities were not stored, and no clone one base away is much larger. The source of the sample is a study of cytomegalovirus exposure and HLA in healthy donors listed by TCRdb under 2017. About the full investigation: An earlier analysis of approximately 640 of the donors reported approximately 300 Gb of sequence data and roughly 100 million unique TCR beta sequences from some 180 million T cells. An early release covering 500 to 750 HLA-typed donors comprised about 320 gigabases of sequencing data and tens of millions of unique TCR sequences. Of the roughly 400 genotyped donors, 65% to 90% were placed in the genetic ancestry cluster associated with self-reported Caucasian donors. The aim of the study was to test whether cataloging public T cell receptors could identify signatures of past pathogen exposure. The study profiled the T cell repertoires of 666 subjects by immunosequencing and related them to cytomegalovirus serostatus. In addition to the first cohort of 666 subjects, a separate validation cohort of approximately 130 different subjects was used. To predict cytomegalovirus infection status, the study combined high-throughput TCR immunosequencing, statistical association of individual TCRs with disease status, and machine learning. A later analysis re-analyzed previously published TCR beta repertoires from approximately 700 donors and added high-resolution HLA genotyping to study TCR occurrence patterns. Rather than drawing on any new phenotypic data, the later analysis identified candidate immune exposures from TCR beta sequences and the way those sequences occurred across donors. An earlier analysis of roughly 580 of the donors used high-throughput TCR beta sequencing to judge whether each TCR beta V gene segment behaved as functional or pseudogenic. Donor age, sex, ethnicity and CMV serostatus were compiled together with the repertoire data. Genome-wide SNP genotypes for about 55% of the 666 donors were used in a later genetic analysis, which treated that subset as a discovery cohort. All discovery cohort repertoires had been generated using a single sequencing platform. HLA typing included class I and class II loci at four-digit resolution. The number of typed donors differed by locus: roughly 620-640 for A, B, C, DRB1 and DQB1; approximately 530 for DQA1; some 590 for DPA1; and approximately 450 for DPB1. Four or five DR-DQ haplotypes were treated as single units for association and clustering because of strong linkage in the cohort. On average, roughly 250,000 unique TCR beta nucleotide sequences were sequenced per donor among fewer than 500 genotyped donors of the cohort, with around 19% of those sequences being non-productive. What the work shows at the level of the full study, not this receptor alone: Because HLA typing was missing for some donors at each locus, association tests included only the typed subset. An earlier analysis of approximately 600 of the donors showed that most TCR beta V segments appeared in productive rearrangements either about 90% or about 30% of the time, which broadly matched IMGT annotations. Linkage disequilibrium might explain the correlated functional status among segregating V segments, but an unknown experimental factor could not be excluded. According to a later analysis, TCR association rates differed among HLA loci, with DRB1 alleles showing the most associated TCRs and HLA-C alleles showing the fewest. A further reported finding was that TCR beta sequences accurately predicted the HLA-A and HLA-B alleles for most subjects in the first cohort. In vitro tests confirmed that a few of the cytomegalovirus-associated TCR beta chains recognize cytomegalovirus antigens. Most CMV-associated TCR beta chains appeared to be HLA-restricted in a later analysis, and the HLA associations seemed to be driven largely by CMV exposure. In a later analysis, about 17,000 TCR beta sequences were associated with specific HLA alleles at a false discovery rate of 0.05. The sequencing pipeline was judged likely to have produced a cluster of highly shared sequence variants as a technical artifact. In a later analysis, HLA-associated TCR beta chains were found to be more clonally expanded and to have lower generation probabilities than equally common non-associated chains. When HLA alleles, especially DR and DQ, strongly co-occurred, TCR associations were difficult to assign to individual alleles. Because counts were too low, about 17 rarely observed V segments, including chromosome 9 orphons, were excluded from the earlier analysis of roughly 580 of the donors. Only TCR beta chains were sequenced in this cohort, and the absence of alpha or paired-chain data limited detectable features. Some IMGT-functional V segments, including TRBV6-2 and TRBV6-3, could not be told apart with the 87-base-pair reads, so those segments were excluded. CMV serostatus was the only immune exposure information available for the cohort. It was suggested by the authors that the approach could potentially be generalized to other disease states and immunological phenotypes. A total of fewer than 200 TCR beta chains were listed by the study as associated with cytomegalovirus. The presence/absence analyses assumed that sequencing depth was roughly uniform across donors, and that assumption may not be true. A later genetic analysis reported fewer N-insertions in productive TCRs among donors in an Asian-associated ancestry cluster than the roughly 700-donor mean. In a later genetic analysis, a missense DCLRE1C variant was associated with V-gene and J-gene trimming of TCR beta chains, and the association was replicated in an independent cohort. In both the original and validation cohorts, the classifier was reported to diagnose cytomegalovirus status with high specificity and sensitivity. According to a later analysis, parvovirus B19, influenza, CMV and Epstein-Barr virus appeared linked to several top co-occurrence clusters. Most TCR sequences were observed very rarely across donors, whereas some public TCRs were present in many individuals.

In total, roughly 670 healthy bone marrow donors made up the cohort. At the time of sampling, all cohort members were nominally healthy, though unrecorded immune exposures were likely present. The donor tested CMV seronegative and was one of the 352 seronegative cohort members. A peripheral blood sample was provided by each donor, and peripheral blood mononuclear cells were used for TCR beta sequencing. The Qiagen DNeasy Blood Extraction Kit was used to extract genomic DNA from the blood cell samples. CDR1 SGHDT and CDR2 YYEEEE were looked up in the germline V gene. The CDR3 runs 13 residues from the cysteine to the phenylalanine. Left in the record is the CDR3 DNA by itself, 39 bases read in frame from the first base. The trim is 3 bases for V and 7 bases for J, with a gap of 13 bases between the germline ends. Library method: the immunoSEQ multiplex PCR assay. For the multiplex PCR, a mixture combining 60 forward primers for TCR Vbeta segments and 13 reverse primers for TCR Jbeta segments was used. The CDR3 region of rearranged TCR beta genes was amplified from genomic DNA with a multiplex PCR assay. Amplified TCR beta libraries were sequenced as 87-base-pair reads on the Illumina HiSeq System. Under the source paper's analysis protocol: A later analysis counted about 76 million unique TCR beta chains across the 670 or so repertoires, and some 11 million of these chains were shared by at least two donors. To remove PCR and sequencing errors, raw reads were error-corrected and collapsed into unique sequences using a nearest-neighbor algorithm that merged closely related sequences. Alignment of CDR3 sequences to IMGT reference sequences was used to assign V, D and J gene segments. For a sequence to be retained, at least a six-nucleotide match to both a V gene segment and a J gene segment was required. A rearrangement counted as productive if the CDR3 had no stop codons and remained in frame with V and J, and every other rearrangement counted as non-productive. CDR3 was defined according to IMGT convention as the region running from the second conserved V-encoded cysteine to the conserved J-encoded phenylalanine. Sequences without an unambiguous match to a single V gene segment were excluded from the earlier analysis of about 600 of the donors. In an earlier analysis of approximately 560 of the donors, a V segment was called functional when productive rearrangements were above 56.7%, and segregating when the standard deviation between donors exceeded 5%. A statistical classification framework was built to diagnose cytomegalovirus status from the catalog of TCR beta chain sequences. A later analysis assigned V and J genes by comparing TCR nucleotide sequences with IMGT/GENE-DB human TR gene sequences. The TCRdist pipeline was used in a later analysis to assign CDR3 sequences and most-parsimonious VDJ recombination scenarios. In a later analysis, each TCR beta chain was defined by its CDR3 amino acid sequence together with its V-gene family, and reads without a unique V-gene family were excluded. In a later analysis, approximately 590 highly shared, low-generation-probability nucleotide sequences were removed to address suspected cross-contamination and a sequencing artifact. For each public chain, a later analysis derived a clonal expansion index from normalized ranks of inferred template counts within each repertoire. A later analysis computed generation probabilities with a VDJ recombination model fitted to out-of-frame rearrangements, and checked the results against IGoR. In a later analysis, hypergeometric tests were used to score TCR-TCR, TCR-HLA and TCR-CMV co-occurrence, with a repertoire-size bias correction applied to TCR pairs. A later analysis estimated false discovery rates by permuting HLA or CMV assignments 20 times. In a later analysis, co-occurring TCRs were grouped using DBSCAN, and TCRdist sequence similarity was added for clustering within HLA-allele-positive subsets. Repertoires with fewer than 30,000 or more than 120,000 public chains, plus five repertoires with anomalous nucleotide sharing, were excluded from co-occurrence clustering. This is the immuneACCESS table as TCRdb keeps it, with only in-frame sequences that have V and J called. A part of the clones is gone; compared with another copy, unresolved V genes explain less than half, and the rest is unexplained. From that table come the V and J calls and clone size; the DNA was used to work out D and trimming. Recorded for this sample are over 65,000 clones; around 82% of them occurred a single time. The ten largest clones capture more than 2.5% of the sample.

Input material: PBMCs. The V and J genes are TRBV5-6 and TRBJ1-2; the D gene cannot be named for sure. This TCR was sampled from a man between 50 and 59 years old in good health and CMV-seronegative. The sequenced DNA is TGTGCCAGCAGCTCCTGGGCCCACGGTGGCTACACCTTC. It encodes CASSSWAHGGYTF.